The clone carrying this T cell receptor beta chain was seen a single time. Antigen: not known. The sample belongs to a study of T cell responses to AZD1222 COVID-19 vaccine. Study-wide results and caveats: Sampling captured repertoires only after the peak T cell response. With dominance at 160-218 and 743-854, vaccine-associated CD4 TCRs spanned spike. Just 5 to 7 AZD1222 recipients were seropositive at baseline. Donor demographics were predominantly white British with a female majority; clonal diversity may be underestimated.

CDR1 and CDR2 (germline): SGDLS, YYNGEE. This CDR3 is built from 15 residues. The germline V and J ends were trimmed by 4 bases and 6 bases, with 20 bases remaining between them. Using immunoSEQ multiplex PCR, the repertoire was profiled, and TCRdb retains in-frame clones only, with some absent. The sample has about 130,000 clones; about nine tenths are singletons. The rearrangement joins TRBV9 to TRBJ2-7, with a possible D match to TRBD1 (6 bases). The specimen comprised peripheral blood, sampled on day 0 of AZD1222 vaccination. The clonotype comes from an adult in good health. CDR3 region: CASSSSDSSFREQYF. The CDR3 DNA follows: TGTGCCAGCAGCTCATCGGACAGTTCCTTTCGCGAGCAGTACTTC.